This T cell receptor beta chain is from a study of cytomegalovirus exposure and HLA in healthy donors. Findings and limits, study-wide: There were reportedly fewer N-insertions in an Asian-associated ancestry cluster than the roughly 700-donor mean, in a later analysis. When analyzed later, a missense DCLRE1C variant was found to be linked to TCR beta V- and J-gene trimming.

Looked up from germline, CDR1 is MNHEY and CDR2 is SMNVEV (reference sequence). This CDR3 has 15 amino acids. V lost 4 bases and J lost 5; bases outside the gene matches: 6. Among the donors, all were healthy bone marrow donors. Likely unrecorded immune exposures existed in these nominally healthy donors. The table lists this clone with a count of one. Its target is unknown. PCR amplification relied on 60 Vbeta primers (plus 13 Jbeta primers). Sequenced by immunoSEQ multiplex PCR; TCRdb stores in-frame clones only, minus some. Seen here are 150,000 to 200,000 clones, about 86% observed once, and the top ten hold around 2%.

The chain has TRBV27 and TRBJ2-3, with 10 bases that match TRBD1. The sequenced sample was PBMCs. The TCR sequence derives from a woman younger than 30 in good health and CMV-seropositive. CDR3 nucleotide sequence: TGTGCCAGCAGTTCGACAGGGGGCTGGGGAGATACGCAGTATTTT. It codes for CASSSTGGWGDTQYF.